This TCR beta chain stems from a study of T cell responses to AZD1222 COVID-19 vaccine. V shed 0 bases and J shed 0 bases, with 9 bases lying between them. The CDR3 totals 15 residues. Germline V CDR1 and CDR2: SGHDT, YYEEEE. This clone was picked up one time. Repertoires were generated with immunoSEQ multiplex PCR, while TCRdb's copy carries only in-frame clones and drops some. Among about 49,000 clones listed, about 83% were seen once. The receptor was derived from an adult in good health. Sequenced material: peripheral blood, taken on day 0 of AZD1222 vaccination. V and J are TRBV5-6 and TRBJ1-1; D ambiguous. The CDR3 DNA follows: TGTGCCAGCAGCTTGGAAGGTCGAATGAACACTGAAGCTTTCTTT. Translated, it gives CASSLEGRMNTEAFF.